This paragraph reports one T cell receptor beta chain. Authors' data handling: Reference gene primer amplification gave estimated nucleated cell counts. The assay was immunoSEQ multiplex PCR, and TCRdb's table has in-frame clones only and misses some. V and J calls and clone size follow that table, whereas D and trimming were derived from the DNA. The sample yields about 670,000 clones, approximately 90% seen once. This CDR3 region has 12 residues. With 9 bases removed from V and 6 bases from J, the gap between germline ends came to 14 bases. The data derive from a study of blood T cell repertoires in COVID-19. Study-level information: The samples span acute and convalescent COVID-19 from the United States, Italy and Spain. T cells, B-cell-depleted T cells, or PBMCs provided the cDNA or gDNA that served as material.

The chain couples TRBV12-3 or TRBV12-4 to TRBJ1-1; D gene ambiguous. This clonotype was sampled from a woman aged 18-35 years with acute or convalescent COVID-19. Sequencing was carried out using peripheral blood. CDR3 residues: CASRGWEAEAFF. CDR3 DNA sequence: TGTGCCAGTCGGGGATGGGAAGCTGAAGCTTTCTTT.